This T cell receptor beta chain was recovered during a study of cytomegalovirus exposure and HLA in healthy donors (TCRdb year 2017). Turning to the overall study: A later analysis indicated that the roughly 130 validation repertoires were generated on the platform also employed for the 700 or so repertoires of the first cohort. The study aimed to test whether signatures of past pathogen exposure could be identified by cataloging public T cell receptors. A separate validation cohort of approximately 120 different subjects was used in addition to the 666-subject first cohort. To predict cytomegalovirus infection status, the study combined high-throughput TCR immunosequencing, statistical association of individual TCRs with disease status, and machine learning. Results the study describes overall, beyond this receptor: Of the cluster scores, approximately 95% were above 0 in a later analysis, which found that TCRs clustered in the first cohort also tended to co-occur in the 110 or so validation repertoires. The classifier was reported to diagnose cytomegalovirus status with high specificity and sensitivity in both the original cohort and the validation cohort. A few of the identified cytomegalovirus-associated TCR beta chains were confirmed in vitro to be specific for cytomegalovirus antigens. A later analysis lacked HLA typing for the validation cohort, so it scored co-occurrence in that cohort across all 110 or so repertoires. Most TCR sequences were observed very rarely across donors, whereas some public TCRs were present in many individuals. The study gave a list of roughly 150 TCR beta chains associated with cytomegalovirus. It was suggested by the authors that the approach could potentially be generalized to other disease states and immunological phenotypes.

Separate from the approximately 670-subject first cohort, the validation cohort of about 110 subjects was the group to which the donors belonged. Libraries were made using the immunoSEQ multiplex PCR assay. The paper's processing steps were these. A statistical classification framework was developed to diagnose cytomegalovirus status using the catalog of TCR beta chain sequences. Sourced from immuneACCESS, this table was stored by TCRdb with only in-frame sequences that have V and J called. A share of the clones is absent; for the studies checked, an unresolved V gene accounts for under half, and the remainder has no known explanation. V and J calls plus clone size are reproduced from that table; the DNA served to infer D and trimming. This sample holds 150,000 to 200,000 clones; 85% to 90% were observed only once. Roughly 1.3% of the sample goes to the ten largest clones. With regard to this clone: No antigen is known for it. Per-base quality was not reported, and no clone a single base away is much larger than it.

The CDR3 measures 17 amino acids from cysteine to phenylalanine. Just the 51-base CDR3 DNA is kept, in frame starting at base 1. The germline V gene (reference sequence) yields SEHNR for CDR1 and FQNEAQ for CDR2. V trim: 5 bases; J trim: 4 bases; unmatched bases: 10. Recombination joined TRBV7-9 with TRBJ2-1, and TRBD2 matches 11 of the central bases. The TCR sequence derives from a woman younger than 45 in good health and CMV-seronegative. Sequencing was performed on PBMCs. CDR3 region: CASSPRLAGRGYNEQFF. DNA sequence: TGTGCCAGCAGCCCCAGACTAGCGGGGCGGGGGTACAATGAGCAGTTCTTC.